This entry lists 26 T cell receptor beta chains sequenced from one sample in a study of long-term antiretroviral therapy in people with HIV. Sequencing relied on immunoSEQ assay v3.0, run at survey level. The repertoire was sequenced with immunoSEQ multiplex PCR; TCRdb's copy has only in-frame clones and lacks some. This sample has some 21,000 clones, with approximately 80% found just once. The material sequenced was unsorted PBMCs, taken 0.3 years after starting antiretroviral therapy. The receptors were gathered from a man aged 45-60 years with HIV.

The chain combines TRBV2 with TRBJ2-1; TRBD1 matches 10 bases. Germline V gives CDR1 SNHLY, CDR2 FYNNEI. The CDR3 runs 14 residues. The trim removed 7 bases at V and 4 bases at J, leaving 4 bases unmatched. Here the CDR3 DNA reads TGTGCCAGCACCGGACAGGGGGAATACAATGAGCAGTTCTTC. Its protein is CASTGQGEYNEQFF.

The chain joins TRBV28 to TRBJ2-3; TRBD2 might be the D (5 bases). Germline CDR1 reads MDHEN; CDR2 reads SYDVKM. CDR3 length: 15 residues. V was cut by 4 bases and J by 2 bases, with 13 bases left in between. CDR3: CASSSDGLYTDTQYF. Written as DNA, the CDR3 is TGTGCCAGCAGTTCAGACGGACTCTACACAGATACGCAGTATTTT.

The J gene is TRBJ1-2, the V gene TRBV6-5; possible D gene TRBD1, 5 bases. The germline gives CDR1 MNHEY, CDR2 SVGAGI. This CDR3 is built from 12 residues. V was pared by 8 bases and J by 5 bases, with 12 bases between. In DNA, the CDR3 is TGTGCCAGCGCCGACAGAAAGTATGGCTACACCTTC. This translates into CASADRKYGYTF.

This rearrangement joins TRBV18 to TRBJ2-5, with unresolved D. The CDR3 extends over 15 amino acids. Germline V CDR1 and CDR2: KGHSH, LQKENI. V lost 1 base, J lost 2 bases, and 11 bases lay in between. The CDR3 region is CASSPRKLIQETQYF. The CDR3 DNA reads TGTGCCAGCTCACCACGAAAGTTGATACAAGAGACCCAGTACTTC.

The rearrangement links TRBV14 to TRBJ2-3; a weak D match, TRBD2 (5 bases). Germline V gene sequence: CDR1 SGHDN, CDR2 FVKESK. The germline V and J ends were trimmed by 2 bases and 2 bases, with 17 bases remaining between them. CDR3 length equals 17 residues. In nucleotides, the CDR3 is TGTGCCAGCAGCCAAAGGCTAGCTGACCTATTCACAGATACGCAGTATTTT. Encoded protein: CASSQRLADLFTDTQYF.

This chain links TRBV7-2 with TRBJ2-7; 8 bases match TRBD1. CDR3 size: 15 residues. CDR1 and CDR2 (germline): SGHTA, FQGNSA. Germline trimming cut 3 bases from V and 2 bases from J; bases unmatched to any gene: 6. CDR3 protein: CASSLYTDRAYEQYF. CDR3 sequence (DNA): TGTGCCAGCAGCTTGTATACGGACAGGGCCTACGAGCAGTACTTC.

The rearrangement links TRBV11-2 to TRBJ1-1; the D is unclear. V was shortened by 2 bases and J by 5 bases, with 18 bases between the two germline ends. This CDR3 is built from 16 residues. Germline loops: CDR1 SGHAT, CDR2 FQNNGV. This chain's CDR3 is CASSLLWWKGVTEAFF. As DNA, the CDR3 is TGTGCCAGCAGCTTATTGTGGTGGAAGGGAGTAACTGAAGCTTTCTTT. The full variable domain, with the rest looked up from reference TRBV11-2 and TRBJ1-1, is EAGVAQSPRYKIIEKRQSVAFWCNPISGHATLYWYQQILGQGPKLLIQFQNNGVVDDSQLPKDRFSAERLKGVDSTLKIQPAKLEDSAVYLCASSLLWWKGVTEAFFGQGTRLTVV.

This clone came up a few times. The gene calls are TRBV9 and TRBJ2-7, with D perhaps assigned TRBD1 or TRBD2 (5 bases each). The CDR3 runs 15 residues. The germline V and J ends were trimmed by 4 bases and 3 bases, with 17 bases remaining between them. Germline CDR1 and CDR2: SGDLS and YYNGEE. The CDR3 DNA reads as TGTGCCAGCAGCCCAGAGGGGAGCACTGTCTACGAGCAGTACTTC. Amino acids: CASSPEGSTVYEQYF.

This clone occurred once. The V gene is TRBV30, the J gene TRBJ1-6, with 12 positions matching TRBD1. The V gene's germline CDR1 is GTSNPN and CDR2 SVGIG (reference sequence). The CDR3 sequence is 18 residues long. Germline trimming cut 0 bases from V and 8 bases from J; bases unmatched to any gene: 11. Here the CDR3 reads CAWSVKGTGGAFYSPLHF. Written as DNA, the CDR3 is TGTGCCTGGAGTGTAAAGGGGACAGGGGGCGCGTTTTATTCACCCCTCCACTTT.

The chain is built from TRBV11-3 and TRBJ1-2; TRBD1 matches 8 bases. J gave up 1 base and V 5 bases, and 3 bases lay outside the gene matches. Germline CDR1 is SGHNT and CDR2 is YENEEA. This CDR3 has 14 amino acids. The CDR3 nucleotides read TGTGCCAGCAGCCGCGACAGGGGTAACTATGGCTACACCTTC. Translating gives CASSRDRGNYGYTF.

This clone has only one observation. The chain uses TRBV5-1 and TRBJ2-5; 7 bases are shared with TRBD1. The CDR3 length is 14 residues. Germline CDR1 SGHRS, CDR2 YFSETQ. The junction had 8 bases not matched to a gene; V was cut back by 4 bases and J by 5 bases. The CDR3 loop reads CASSLNTGDETQYF. The CDR3 coding sequence is TGCGCCAGCAGCCTAAATACAGGGGACGAGACCCAGTACTTC.

The rearrangement uses TRBV6-5 and TRBJ1-1; D is unresolved. The CDR3 consists of 13 residues. The germline V and J ends were trimmed by 6 bases and 0 bases, with 8 bases remaining between them. Germline CDR1 is MNHEY and CDR2 is SVGAGI. The CDR3 region is CASRVQLNTEAFF. Here the CDR3 DNA reads TGTGCCAGCAGGGTACAGTTGAACACTGAAGCTTTCTTT.

This rearrangement joins TRBV4-1 to TRBJ2-4, with 8 bases that match TRBD1. Per germline, CDR1 MGHRA and CDR2 YSYEKL. This CDR3 is built from 18 residues. J was trimmed by 1 base and V by 4 bases; bases with no gene match: 12. The CDR3 coding sequence is TGCGCCAGCAGCCCGAAGGACAGGGTGAAAGGGGCCAAAAACATTCAGTACTTC. It specifies CASSPKDRVKGAKNIQYF.

The chain has TRBV10-1 and TRBJ1-3; D is uncertain. This CDR3 region has 13 residues. The V gene lost 4 bases and the J gene lost 2 bases, with 6 bases spanning the gap. Germline V CDR1 and CDR2: WNHNN, SYGVQD (reference sequence). The CDR3 sequence is CASSAGTGNTIYF. CDR3 bases: TGCGCCAGCAGTGCGGGGACTGGAAACACCATATATTTT.

V usage is TRBV11-2 and J usage is TRBJ2-3, with D unresolved. Germline-derived CDR1 and CDR2 are SGHAT and FQNNGV. V was clipped by 2 bases and J by 2 bases, with 11 bases between them. CDR3 length equals 15 residues. The CDR3 nucleotides read TGTGCCAGCAGCTTAATAGGAGCAGACACAGATACGCAGTATTTT. It translates to CASSLIGADTDTQYF. The full variable domain, rest sourced from reference TRBV11-2 and TRBJ2-3, is EAGVAQSPRYKIIEKRQSVAFWCNPISGHATLYWYQQILGQGPKLLIQFQNNGVVDDSQLPKDRFSAERLKGVDSTLKIQPAKLEDSAVYLCASSLIGADTDTQYFGPGTRLTVL.

The chain combines TRBV4-2 with TRBJ2-7; 9 nucleotides agree with TRBD2. CDR1 LGHNA and CDR2 YNFKEQ come from the germline V gene. The J segment lost 2 bases and the V segment lost 1 base, leaving 3 bases of the junction unmatched. The CDR3 contains 15 residues. The CDR3 protein is CASSQGGREPYEQYF. For the CDR3, the DNA is TGTGCCAGCAGCCAAGGCGGGAGGGAACCCTACGAGCAGTACTTC.

V and J are TRBV6-1 and TRBJ1-5; D remains ambiguous. This CDR3 is 14 amino acids long. Trimming removed 3 bases from V and 1 base from J, with 7 bases in between. Germline V gene data show CDR1 as MNHNS and CDR2 as SASEGT. The CDR3 sequence is CASSENTSNQPQHF. For the CDR3, the DNA is TGTGCCAGCAGTGAGAACACAAGCAATCAGCCCCAGCATTTT.

The chain employs TRBV28 and TRBJ2-6; 8 bases agree with TRBD2. After removal of 4 bases from V and 4 bases from J, the junction contained 3 bases not matched to a gene. This CDR3 has 15 residues. Germline lookup yields CDR1 MDHEN and CDR2 SYDVKM. The CDR3 coding sequence is TGTGCCAGCAGTTCGGGGGGGTACGGGGCCAACGTCCTGACTTTC. Its translation is CASSSGGYGANVLTF.

The table lists this clone with a count of one. V gene TRBV5-1 combines with J gene TRBJ1-1; 7 bases map to TRBD1. V trimming: 5 bases; J trimming: 0 bases; junction bases outside the gene matches: 13. CDR1 is SGHRS and CDR2 is YFSETQ in the germline V gene. This CDR3 has 17 residues. The CDR3 nucleotides are TGCGCCAGCAGAAACCCGGGACAGTCGATCATGAACACTGAAGCTTTCTTT. Its translation: CASRNPGQSIMNTEAFF.

This clone appeared a few times. This rearrangement joins TRBV7-2 to TRBJ2-7, with 10 bases matching TRBD1. CDR3 length: 15 amino acids. J gave up 6 bases and V 2 bases, and 7 bases lay outside the gene matches. Germline V gene lookup returns CDR1 SGHTA and CDR2 FQGNSA. The CDR3 spells CASSLSWDRGAEQYF. The CDR3 region has the DNA TGTGCCAGCAGCTTATCTTGGGACAGGGGAGCCGAGCAGTACTTC.

The V gene is TRBV27, the J gene TRBJ1-6, with 7 nucleotides matching TRBD1. CDR1 is MNHEY, CDR2 SMNVEV, per germline (reference sequence). The CDR3 has 19 residues. Unmatched junction bases numbered 17, after V lost 4 bases and J lost 5 bases. The CDR3 loop is CASSYIFSKGADDNSPLHF. As DNA, the CDR3 is TGTGCCAGCAGTTATATTTTTTCAAAGGGGGCTGACGATAATTCACCCCTCCACTTT.

CDR3 amino acids: CASSASYTDTQYF. Written as DNA, the CDR3 is TGTGCCAGCAGCGCGAGCTACACAGATACGCAGTATTTT. The rearrangement links TRBV7-3 to TRBJ2-3; no firm D call. This CDR3 contains 13 residues. The V end lost 5 bases, the J end lost 2 bases, and 8 bases lay between the germline ends. Germline V lookup: CDR1 SGHTA, CDR2 FQGTGA.

The V and J genes are TRBV28 and TRBJ2-7, with a weak D call TRBD2 (5 bases). V lost 1 base and J lost 2, with 12 bases in between. Germline-derived CDR1 and CDR2 are MDHEN and SYDVKM. This CDR3 region has 15 residues. The CDR3 reads CASSLLAFKAYEQYF. The DNA for the CDR3 is TGTGCCAGCAGTTTATTAGCGTTTAAGGCCTACGAGCAGTACTTC.

In this sample, this clone turned up a few times. The CDR3 DNA sequence: TGTGCCAGTAGTTCAGGATATGGCTACACCTTC. It translates to CASSSGYGYTF. The chain is built from TRBV19 and TRBJ1-2; D not resolved. The CDR3 is made up of 11 amino acids. CDR1 is LNHDA, CDR2 SQIVND, per germline (reference sequence). V lost 5 bases, J lost 5 bases, and 6 bases lay in between.

This clone showed up just once. The chain combines TRBV7-9 with TRBJ2-7, with 7 nucleotides matching TRBD1. Germline V gene sequence: CDR1 SEHNR, CDR2 FQNEAQ (reference sequence). The length of the CDR3 is 17 residues. J gave up 5 bases and V 3 bases, and 16 bases lay outside the gene matches. The CDR3 sequence is CASSFLTGTEDKNEQYF. CDR3 bases: TGTGCCAGCAGCTTTCTGACAGGGACAGAGGATAAAAACGAGCAGTACTTC.

V and J are TRBV5-1 and TRBJ2-6, with D unresolved. CDR1 is SGHRS and CDR2 is YFSETQ in the germline V gene. The CDR3 has 18 amino acids. V was pared by 0 bases and J by 1 base, with 14 bases between. DNA for the CDR3: TGCGCCAGCAGCTTGGAACAATCTTATTTTTCTGGGGCCAACGTCCTGACTTTC. The encoded protein is CASSLEQSYFSGANVLTF.